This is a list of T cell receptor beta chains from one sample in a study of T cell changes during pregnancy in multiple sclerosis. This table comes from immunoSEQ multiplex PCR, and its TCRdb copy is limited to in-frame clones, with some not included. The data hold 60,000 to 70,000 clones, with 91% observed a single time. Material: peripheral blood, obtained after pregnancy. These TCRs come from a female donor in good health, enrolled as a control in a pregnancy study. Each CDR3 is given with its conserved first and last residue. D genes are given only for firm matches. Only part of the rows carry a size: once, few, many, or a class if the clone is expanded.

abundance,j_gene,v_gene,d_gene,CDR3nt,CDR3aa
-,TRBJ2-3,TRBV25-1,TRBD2,TGTGCCAGCAGCGTACTAGCGGGGGGGACGGGCGATACGCAGTATTTT,CASSVLAGGTGDTQYF
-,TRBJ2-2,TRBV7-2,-,TGTGCCAGCAGCTTAGGGCTACAGGGGAACACCGGGGAGCTGTTTTTT,CASSLGLQGNTGELFF
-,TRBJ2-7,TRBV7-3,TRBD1,TGTGCCAGCAGCCCAACACAGGGGGCCGAGCAGTACTTC,CASSPTQGAEQYF
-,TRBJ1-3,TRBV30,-,TGTGCCTGCCGGGACTCTGGAAACACCATATATTTT,CACRDSGNTIYF
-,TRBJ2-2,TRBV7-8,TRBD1,TGTGCCAGCAGCTTAGGCTCAGGGGGCGGAACCGGGGAGCTGTTTTTT,CASSLGSGGGTGELFF
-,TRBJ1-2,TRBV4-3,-,TGCGCCAGCAGCCTGAGGTTCGCGTTATATGGCTACACCTTC,CASSLRFALYGYTF
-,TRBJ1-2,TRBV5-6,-,TGTGCCAGCAGCTTATCTTGGGCAGGGGAAGGCTACACCTTC,CASSLSWAGEGYTF
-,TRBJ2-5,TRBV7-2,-,TGTGCCAGCAGCTTAGGCAGGGGAGAGACCCAGTACTTC,CASSLGRGETQYF
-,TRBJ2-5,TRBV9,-,TGTGCCAGCAGCGTAGTAGGGCCCGGAGGAGAGACCCAGTACTTC,CASSVVGPGGETQYF
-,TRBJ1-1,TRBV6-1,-,TGTGCCAGCAGTGCCGGGGGGGGGAACACTGAAGCTTTCTTT,CASSAGGGNTEAFF
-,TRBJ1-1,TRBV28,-,TGTGCCAGCATTGTGTCAGGGCTAGGCACTGAAGCTTTCTTT,CASIVSGLGTEAFF
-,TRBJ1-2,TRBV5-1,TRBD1,TGCGCCAGCAGCTTGGGCGGGACAGGGGGCGAAGGGCTCACCTTC,CASSLGGTGGEGLTF
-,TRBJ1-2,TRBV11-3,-,TGTGCCAGCAGCCCCCTATCGGAGAACTATGGCTACACCTTC,CASSPLSENYGYTF
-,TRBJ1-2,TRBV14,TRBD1,TGTGCCAGCAGCCTAAACAGGGGGTCTGGCTACACCTTC,CASSLNRGSGYTF
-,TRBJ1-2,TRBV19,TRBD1,TGTGCCAGTAGACCACGGGGACAGGGAGACTATGGCTACACCTTC,CASRPRGQGDYGYTF
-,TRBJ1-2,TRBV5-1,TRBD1,TGCGCCAGCAGCCGAAGTGGCGACAGGGGCGTTTCTGGCTACACCTTC,CASSRSGDRGVSGYTF
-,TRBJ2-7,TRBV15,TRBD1,TGTGCCACCAGCAGAAGACGGACAGGGGGCTACGAGCAGTACTTC,CATSRRRTGGYEQYF
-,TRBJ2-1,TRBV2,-,TGTGCCAGCAGTGCTCGTTCCTACAATGAGCAGTTCTTC,CASSARSYNEQFF
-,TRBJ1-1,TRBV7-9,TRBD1,TGTGCCAGCAGCCGCAGTACAGGGGGCTTGGACACTGAAGCTTTCTTT,CASSRSTGGLDTEAFF
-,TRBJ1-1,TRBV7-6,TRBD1,TGTGCCAGCAGCCGGGGGACAGGGGGATTCAGAACTGAAGCTTTCTTT,CASSRGTGGFRTEAFF
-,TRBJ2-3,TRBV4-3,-,TGCGCCAGCAGCCAAGATGGAGGACTACCGGAGGGAGATACGCAGTATTTT,CASSQDGGLPEGDTQYF
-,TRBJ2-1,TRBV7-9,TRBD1,TGTGCCAGCAGCCCATTGCCCGGGACAGTAGATTACAATGAGCAGTTCTTC,CASSPLPGTVDYNEQFF
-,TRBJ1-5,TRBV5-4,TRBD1,TGTGCCAGCAGCTTGGGACAGGGGGATAGCAATCAGCCCCAGCATTTT,CASSLGQGDSNQPQHF
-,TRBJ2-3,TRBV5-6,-,TGTGCCAGCAGCCCGGGACTGCTCCACGGTACGCAGTATTTT,CASSPGLLHGTQYF
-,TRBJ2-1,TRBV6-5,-,TGTGCCAGTTACAGGGTCCACAATGAGCAGTTCTTC,CASYRVHNEQFF
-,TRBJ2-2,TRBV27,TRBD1,TGTGCCAGCACGACGACAGGGGAGACCGGGGAGCTGTTTTTT,CASTTTGETGELFF
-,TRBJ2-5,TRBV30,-,TGTGCCTGCCTTAAGACGACACAAGAGACCCAGTACTTC,CACLKTTQETQYF
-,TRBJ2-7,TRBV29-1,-,TGCAGCGTTGAAGGGATGCGGGGCAGGTCGTCCCACGAGCAGTACTTC,CSVEGMRGRSSHEQYF
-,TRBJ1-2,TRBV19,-,TGTGCCAGTACCATCGGGGGGCTAAACTATGGCTACACCTTC,CASTIGGLNYGYTF
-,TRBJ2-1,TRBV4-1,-,TGCGCCAGCAGCCCCGGCGAGCAGGGCTACAATGAGCAGTTCTTC,CASSPGEQGYNEQFF
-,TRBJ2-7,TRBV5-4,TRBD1,TGTGCCAGCAGCTTGGGCCCGACAGGGGGCCACGACGAGCAGTACTTC,CASSLGPTGGHDEQYF
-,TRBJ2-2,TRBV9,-,TGTGCCAGCAGCCCCGACTTAACCGGGGAGCTGTTTTTT,CASSPDLTGELFF
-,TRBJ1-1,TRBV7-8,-,TGTGCCAGCAGCTCAATTGGACAGATGAACACTGAAGCTTTCTTT,CASSSIGQMNTEAFF
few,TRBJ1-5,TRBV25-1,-,TGTGCCAGCAGTAAGTCAGGATCGGGAGGACAGCCCCAGCATTTT,CASSKSGSGGQPQHF
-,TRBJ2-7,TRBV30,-,TGTGCCTGGAGTTACGACCGGGAAACCTACGAGCAGTACTTC,CAWSYDRETYEQYF
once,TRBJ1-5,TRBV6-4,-,TGTGCCAGCAGTACCTTTGAGCGACAGCCCCAGCATTTT,CASSTFERQPQHF
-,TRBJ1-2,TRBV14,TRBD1,TGTGCCAGCAGCCAGCCGGGACAGGGGGCGCCGGGCTACACCTTC,CASSQPGQGAPGYTF
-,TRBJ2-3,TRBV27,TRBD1,TGTGCCAGCAGACGGACAGGGGGCACAGATACGCAGTATTTT,CASRRTGGTDTQYF
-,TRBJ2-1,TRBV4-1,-,TGCGCCAGCTCCCTTGGGGCAAGGGGGGGTAAAAAAGGGAACAATGAGCAGTTCTTC,CASSLGARGGKKGNNEQFF
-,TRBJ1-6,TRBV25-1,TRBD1,TGTGCCAGCAGTGATCCTGGACAGGGCGTGGGGAATTCACCCCTCCACTTT,CASSDPGQGVGNSPLHF
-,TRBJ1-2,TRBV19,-,TGTGCCAGTAGCCCGGAACTTGACACTTCTGGCTACACCTTC,CASSPELDTSGYTF
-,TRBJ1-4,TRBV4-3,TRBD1,TGCGCCAGCAGCTCTCGGACAGGGGAGGATGAAAAACTGTTTTTT,CASSSRTGEDEKLFF
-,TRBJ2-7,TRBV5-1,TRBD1,TGCGCCAGCAGCTTGGCTGTATCCAGGACAGGGTCCGAGCAGTACTTC,CASSLAVSRTGSEQYF
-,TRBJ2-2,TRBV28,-,TGTGCCAGCAGTTTTGGGGCCAACACCGGGGAGCTGTTTTTT,CASSFGANTGELFF
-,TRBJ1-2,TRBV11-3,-,TGTGCCAGCAGCGCGGACAATTGGAAAGGCTACACCTTC,CASSADNWKGYTF
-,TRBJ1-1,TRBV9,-,TGTGCCAGCAGCGTAAGCCTCGGGGAAAACACTGAAGCTTTCTTT,CASSVSLGENTEAFF
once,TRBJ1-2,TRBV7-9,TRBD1,TGTGCCAGCAGCATCCACAGGGGGGAGTATGGCTACACCTTC,CASSIHRGEYGYTF
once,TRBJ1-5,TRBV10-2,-,TGCGCCAGCAGTGAGGGGGGGGGCAATCAGCCCCAGCATTTT,CASSEGGGNQPQHF
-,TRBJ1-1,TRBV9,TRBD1,TGTGCCAGCAGCTTTGGGACAGGGAACACTGAAGCTTTCTTT,CASSFGTGNTEAFF
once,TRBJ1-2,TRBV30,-,TGTGCCGGAGGCAGGGGACAATATGGCTACACCTTC,CAGGRGQYGYTF